The subject of this entry is one T cell receptor beta chain. The target antigen is unknown. This entry is derived from a study of T cell responses to AZD1222 COVID-19 vaccine. Study background: The study pooled second doses at about 4 or about 12 weeks. Study-level points and caveats: The study sampled repertoires only after the peak T cell response. Baseline antibody screening turned up just six or seven seropositive AZD1222 recipients.

Profiled with immunoSEQ multiplex PCR; TCRdb holds only in-frame clones, not every one. In the table there are approximately 170,000 clones, approximately 92% of which are singletons. Germline V CDR1 and CDR2: MNHEY, SVGAGI. This CDR3 is built from 12 residues. V was trimmed by 8 bases and J by 4 bases, leaving 9 bases between them. The sequence came from an adult in good health. V gene TRBV6-5 combines with J gene TRBJ1-5; D is possibly TRBD1 (6 bases). Sequences were derived from peripheral blood, sampled on day 0 of AZD1222 vaccination. CDR3 in DNA: TGTGCCAGCCCTACAGGGAATCAGCCCCAGCATTTT. It is translated as CASPTGNQPQHF.